This T cell receptor (beta chain) was retrieved from a study of spatial heterogeneity in lung cancer. Study information: Detection consistently yielded more beta chains than alpha chains.

This clonotype was seen repeatedly, ten times or more. What it recognizes is unknown. General study points: Mutation tallies in tumors tracked expanded intratumoral alpha and beta TCR counts.

Described time point: sample taken at primary tumor resection. The cohort: roughly 72 early-stage, untreated non-small cell lung cancer patients. Whole RNA, isolated from tumor, nontumor lung or frozen PBMC, was sequenced without prior sorting. MiXCR, run by TCRdb on the 5' RACE reads, gives a single entry per CDR3 protein. The sample contains around 13,000 distinct CDR3 sequences, around 5% of which appear only once. The V end was cut by 2 bases, the J end by 4 bases, with 6 bases between. The CDR3 length is 12 residues. The germline CDR1 and CDR2 sequences are ENHRY and SYGVKD. J is TRBJ2-7 and V is TRBV10-3, with D hard to call. The clonotype originates from a male donor with early-stage non-small cell lung cancer. The input for sequencing was lung tumor tissue, taken at surgery. The CDR3 coding sequence is TGTGCCATCAGTGAGGGGGAATACGAGCAGTACGTC. Residues: CAISEGEYEQYV.